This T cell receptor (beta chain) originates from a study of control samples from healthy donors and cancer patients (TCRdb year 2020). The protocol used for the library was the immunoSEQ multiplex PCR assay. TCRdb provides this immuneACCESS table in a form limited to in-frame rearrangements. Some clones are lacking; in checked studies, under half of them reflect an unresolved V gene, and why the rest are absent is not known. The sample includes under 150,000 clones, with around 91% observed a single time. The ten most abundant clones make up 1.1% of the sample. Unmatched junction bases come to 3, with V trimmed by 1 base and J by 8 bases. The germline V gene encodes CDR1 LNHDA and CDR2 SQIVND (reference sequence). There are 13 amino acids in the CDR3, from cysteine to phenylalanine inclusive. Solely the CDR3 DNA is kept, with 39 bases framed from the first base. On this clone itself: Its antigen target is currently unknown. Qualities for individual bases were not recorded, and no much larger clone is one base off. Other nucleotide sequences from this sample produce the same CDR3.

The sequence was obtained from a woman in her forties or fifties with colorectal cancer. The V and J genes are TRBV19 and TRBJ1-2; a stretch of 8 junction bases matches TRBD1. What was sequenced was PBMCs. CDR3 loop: CASSIGTGYGYTF. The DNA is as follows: TGTGCCAGTAGTATAGGGACAGGGTACGGCTACACCTTC.